This TCR beta chain was recovered during a study of T cells in Graves' hyperthyroidism and ophthalmopathy. A roughly 9.7 ml volume of fresh peripheral blood provided the PBMCs. This clonotype was seen repeatedly, ten times or more. Per the germline V gene, CDR1 is SNHLY and CDR2 is FYNNEI. CDR3 length equals 14 residues. V was pared by 2 bases and J by 0 bases, with 5 bases between. TCR beta CDR3 regions were amplified from RNA transcripts. The TCR CDR3 was amplified in a first-round RT-PCR using the HTBI primer set. MiXCR, run by TCRdb on the multiplex PCR reads, gives a single entry per CDR3 protein. Of about 510,000 distinct CDR3 sequences in the sample, about 15% are singletons; the top ten hold roughly 14%.

The chain combines TRBV2 with TRBJ2-1, with D unresolved. This clonotype originated in a woman aged 40 to 50 with Graves' hyperthyroidism. Sample: blood. CDR3 sequence reads: CASSESPSYNEQFF. CDR3 coding DNA: TGTGCCAGCAGTGAAAGTCCCTCCTACAATGAGCAGTTCTTC.